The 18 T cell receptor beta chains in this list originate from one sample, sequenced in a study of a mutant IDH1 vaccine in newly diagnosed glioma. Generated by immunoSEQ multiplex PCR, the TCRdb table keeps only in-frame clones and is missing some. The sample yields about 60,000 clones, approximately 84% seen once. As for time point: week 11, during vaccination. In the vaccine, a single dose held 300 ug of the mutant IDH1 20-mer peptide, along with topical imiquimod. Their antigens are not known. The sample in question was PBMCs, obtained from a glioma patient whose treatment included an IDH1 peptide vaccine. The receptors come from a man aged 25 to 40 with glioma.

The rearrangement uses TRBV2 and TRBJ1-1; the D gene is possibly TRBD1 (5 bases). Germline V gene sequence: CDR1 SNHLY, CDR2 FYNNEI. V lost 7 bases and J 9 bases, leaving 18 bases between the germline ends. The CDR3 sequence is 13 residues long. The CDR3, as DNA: TGTGCCAGCACCAGGGTTTTGAGGGAAAAAGCTTTCTTT. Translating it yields CASTRVLREKAFF.

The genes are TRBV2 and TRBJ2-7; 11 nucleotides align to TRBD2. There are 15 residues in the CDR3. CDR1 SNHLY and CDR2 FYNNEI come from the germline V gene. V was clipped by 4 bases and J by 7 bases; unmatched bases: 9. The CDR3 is CASSVMTSGVGEQYF. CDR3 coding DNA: TGTGCCAGCAGTGTTATGACTAGCGGGGTTGGGGAGCAGTACTTC.

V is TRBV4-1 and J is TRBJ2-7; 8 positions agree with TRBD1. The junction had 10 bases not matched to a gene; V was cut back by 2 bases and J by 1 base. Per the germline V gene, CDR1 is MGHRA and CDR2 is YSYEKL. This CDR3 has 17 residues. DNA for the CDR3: TGCGCCAGCAGCCAATATCCGGGTGGACAGGGTTCCTACGAGCAGTACTTC. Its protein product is CASSQYPGGQGSYEQYF.

In DNA form, the CDR3 reads TGCACCAGCAGCCCCCGACTAGCGGTGATAGCCAAAAACATTCAGTACTTC. As protein: CTSSPRLAVIAKNIQYF. The rearrangement joins TRBV1 to TRBJ2-4; the DNA was not compared with TRBD2, the D call given in the table. TRBV1 is shown as a pseudogene. The CDR3 is made up of 17 amino acids.

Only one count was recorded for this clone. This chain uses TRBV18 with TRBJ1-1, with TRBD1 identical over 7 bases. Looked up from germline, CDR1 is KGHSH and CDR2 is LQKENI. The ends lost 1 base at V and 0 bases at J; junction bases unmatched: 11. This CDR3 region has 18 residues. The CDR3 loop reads CASSPQRGPGHMNTEAFF. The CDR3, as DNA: TGTGCCAGCTCACCACAGAGGGGGCCAGGGCACATGAACACTGAAGCTTTCTTT.

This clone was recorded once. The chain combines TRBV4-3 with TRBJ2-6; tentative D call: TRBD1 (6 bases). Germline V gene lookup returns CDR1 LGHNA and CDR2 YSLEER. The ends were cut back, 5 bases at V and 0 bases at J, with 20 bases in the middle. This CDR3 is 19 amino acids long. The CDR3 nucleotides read TGCGCCAGCAGCTTTCACGCCGGGACACGATCCTCTGGGGCCAACGTCCTGACTTTC. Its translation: CASSFHAGTRSSGANVLTF.

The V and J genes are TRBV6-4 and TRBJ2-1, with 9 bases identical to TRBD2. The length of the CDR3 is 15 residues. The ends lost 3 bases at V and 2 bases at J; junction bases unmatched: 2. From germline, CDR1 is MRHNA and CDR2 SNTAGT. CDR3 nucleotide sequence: TGTGCCAGCAGTGAGAGCGGGGGGCCCTACAATGAGCAGTTCTTC. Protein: CASSESGGPYNEQFF.

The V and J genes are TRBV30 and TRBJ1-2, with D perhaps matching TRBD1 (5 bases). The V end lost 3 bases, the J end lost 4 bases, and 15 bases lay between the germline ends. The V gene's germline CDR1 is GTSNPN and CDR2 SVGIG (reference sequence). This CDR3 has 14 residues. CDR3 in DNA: TGTGCCTGGAGGGGACGGACCGGGGCCTATGGCTACACCTTC. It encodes CAWRGRTGAYGYTF.

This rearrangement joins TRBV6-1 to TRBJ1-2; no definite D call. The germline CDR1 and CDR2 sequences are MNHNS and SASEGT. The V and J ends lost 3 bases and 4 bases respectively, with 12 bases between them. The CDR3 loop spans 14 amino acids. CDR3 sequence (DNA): TGTGCCAGCAGTGACAGGAGACCTCTCTATGGCTACACCTTC. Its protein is CASSDRRPLYGYTF.

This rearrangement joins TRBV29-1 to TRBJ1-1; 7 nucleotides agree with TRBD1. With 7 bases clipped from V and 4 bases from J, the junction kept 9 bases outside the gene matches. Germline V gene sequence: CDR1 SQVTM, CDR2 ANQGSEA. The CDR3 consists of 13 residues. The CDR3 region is CSGGQGVGTEAFF. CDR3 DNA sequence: TGCAGCGGAGGCCAGGGGGTAGGCACTGAAGCTTTCTTT.

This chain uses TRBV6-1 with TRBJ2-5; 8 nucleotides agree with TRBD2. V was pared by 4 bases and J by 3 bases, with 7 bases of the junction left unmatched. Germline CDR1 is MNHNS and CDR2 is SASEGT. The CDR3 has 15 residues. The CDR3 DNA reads TGTGCCAGCAGTGCACTGGGGACTAGAAAAGAGACCCAGTACTTC. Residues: CASSALGTRKETQYF.

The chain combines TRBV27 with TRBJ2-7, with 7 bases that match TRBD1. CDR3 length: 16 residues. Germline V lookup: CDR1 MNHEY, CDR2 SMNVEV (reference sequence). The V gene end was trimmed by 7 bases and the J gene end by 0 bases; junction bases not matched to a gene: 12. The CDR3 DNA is TGTGCCAGCACCTCACTCGGACAGGCGAGCTCCTACGAGCAGTACTTC. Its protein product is CASTSLGQASSYEQYF.

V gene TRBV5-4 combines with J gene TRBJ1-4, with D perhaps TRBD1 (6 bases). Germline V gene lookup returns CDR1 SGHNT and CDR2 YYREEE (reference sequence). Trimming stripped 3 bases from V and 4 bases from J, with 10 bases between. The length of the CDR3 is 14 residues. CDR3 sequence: CASSSDRYNEKLFF. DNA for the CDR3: TGTGCCAGCAGCTCCGACAGGTATAATGAAAAACTGTTTTTT.

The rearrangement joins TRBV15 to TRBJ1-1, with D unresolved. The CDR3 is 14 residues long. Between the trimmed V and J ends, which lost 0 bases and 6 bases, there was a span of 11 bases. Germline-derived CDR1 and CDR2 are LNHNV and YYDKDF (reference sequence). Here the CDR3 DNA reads TGTGCCACCAGCAGAGATACGGGTATGGCTGAAGCTTTCTTT. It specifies CATSRDTGMAEAFF. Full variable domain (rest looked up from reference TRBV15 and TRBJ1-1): DAMVIQNPRYQVTQFGKPVTLSCSQTLNHNVMYWYQQKSSQAPKLLFHYYDKDFNNEADTPDNFQSRRPNTSFCFLDIRSPGLGDTAMYLCATSRDTGMAEAFFGQGTRLTVV.

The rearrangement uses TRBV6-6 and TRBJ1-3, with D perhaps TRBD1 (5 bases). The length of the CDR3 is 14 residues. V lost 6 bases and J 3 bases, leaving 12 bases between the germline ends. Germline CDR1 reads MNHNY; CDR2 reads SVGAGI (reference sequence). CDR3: CASSPQGNGNTIYF. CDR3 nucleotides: TGTGCCAGCAGCCCCCAGGGCAATGGAAACACCATATATTTT.

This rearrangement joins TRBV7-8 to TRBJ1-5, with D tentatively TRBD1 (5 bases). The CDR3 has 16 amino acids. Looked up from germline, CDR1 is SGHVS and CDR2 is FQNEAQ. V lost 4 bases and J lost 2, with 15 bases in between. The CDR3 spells CASSYLGPEGNQPQHF. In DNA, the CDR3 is TGTGCCAGCAGCTACTTGGGACCTGAGGGCAATCAGCCCCAGCATTTT. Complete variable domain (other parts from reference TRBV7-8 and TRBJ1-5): GAGVSQSPRYKVAKRGQDVALRCDPISGHVSLFWYQQALGQGPEFLTYFQNEAQLDKSGLPSDRFFAERPEGSVSTLKIQRTQQEDSAVYLCASSYLGPEGNQPQHFGDGTRLSIL.

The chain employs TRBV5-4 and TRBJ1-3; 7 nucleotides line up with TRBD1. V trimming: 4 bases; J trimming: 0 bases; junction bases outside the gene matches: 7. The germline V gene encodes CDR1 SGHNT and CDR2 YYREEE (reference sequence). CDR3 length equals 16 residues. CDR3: CASSAGQPRSGNTIYF. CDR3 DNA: TGTGCCAGCAGCGCGGGACAGCCACGCTCTGGAAACACCATATATTTT.

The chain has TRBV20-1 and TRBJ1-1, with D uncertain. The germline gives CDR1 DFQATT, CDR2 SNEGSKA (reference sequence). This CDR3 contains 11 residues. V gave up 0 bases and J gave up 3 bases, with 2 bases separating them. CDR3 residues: CSAREDTEAFF. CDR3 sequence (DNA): TGCAGTGCTAGAGAGGACACTGAAGCTTTCTTT.